The source of this T cell receptor beta chain is a study of T cell responses to AZD1222 COVID-19 vaccine. Study results and caveats: The breadth and depth of Spike-specific TCRs increased once two AZD1222 doses had been given. Clonal diversity was possibly underestimated, and white British individuals and females predominated among donors. Close to half of all spike-specific TCRs reportedly target regions of the variants that are unmutated.

Measured with immunoSEQ multiplex PCR; TCRdb has only the in-frame clones, and not every one. The table shows tens of thousands of clones, with about 85% occurring only once. In regard to this clone: The antigen is unknown.

The CDR3 totals 15 residues. Trimming cost V 3 bases and J 2 bases, with 12 bases left between them. Per the germline V gene, CDR1 is MDHEN and CDR2 is SYDVKM. This material consisted of peripheral blood, taken on day 0 of AZD1222 vaccination. The chain uses TRBV28 and TRBJ2-3; D may be TRBD2 (6 bases). The clonotype originates from an adult in good health. CDR3: CASSFAGISTDTQYF. In nucleotides, the CDR3 is TGTGCCAGCAGTTTCGCGGGGATTTCCACAGATACGCAGTATTTT.